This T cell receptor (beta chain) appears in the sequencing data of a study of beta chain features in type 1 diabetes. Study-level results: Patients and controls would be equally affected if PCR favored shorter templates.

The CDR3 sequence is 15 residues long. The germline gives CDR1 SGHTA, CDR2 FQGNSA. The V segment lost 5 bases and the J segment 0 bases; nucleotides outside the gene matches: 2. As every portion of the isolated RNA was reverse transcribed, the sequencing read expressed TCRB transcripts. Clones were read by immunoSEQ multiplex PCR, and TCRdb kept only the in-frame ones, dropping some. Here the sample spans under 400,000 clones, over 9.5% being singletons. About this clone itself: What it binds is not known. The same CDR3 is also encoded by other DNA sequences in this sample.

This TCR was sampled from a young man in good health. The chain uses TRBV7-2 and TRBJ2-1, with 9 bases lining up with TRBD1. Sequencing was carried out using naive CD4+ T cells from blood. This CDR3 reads CASSLDRGSYNEQFF. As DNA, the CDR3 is TGTGCCAGCAGCCTGGACAGGGGCTCCTACAATGAGCAGTTCTTC. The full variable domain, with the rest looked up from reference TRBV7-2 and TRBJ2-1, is GAGVSQSPSNKVTEKGKDVELRCDPISGHTALYWYRQSLGQGLEFLIYFQGNSAPDKSGLPSDRFSAERTGGSVSTLTIQRTQQEDSAVYLCASSLDRGSYNEQFFGPGTRLTVL.